Listed below are T cell receptor beta chains from one sample, sequenced in a study of patients and donors after allogeneic stem cell transplantation. TCRdb re-called the RT-PCR reads through MiXCR, storing one row per CDR3 protein. The repertoire consists of about a million distinct CDR3 sequences, with more than 15% occurring once and the leading ten covering roughly 6%. Sample: blood, either unsorted or a sorted T cell fraction (not recorded which). The receptors shown here come from a human donor who was either an allogeneic HSCT recipient or a stem cell or donor lymphocyte infusion donor (not recorded which). It is not recorded whose cells these are; they may come from a transplant donor. CDR3s include the opening cysteine and the closing phenylalanine or tryptophan. The D gene is left open where the match is weak. For some rows the clone size is stated as once, few or many, or as a class when expanded; others skip it.

j_gene	d_gene	abundance	v_gene	CDR3nt	CDR3aa
TRBJ2-7	.	.	TRBV20-1	TGCAGTGCTACGTCGGCAGGGTTTTTCTACGAGCAGTACTTC	CSATSAGFFYEQYF
TRBJ1-2	TRBD1	few	TRBV11-2	TGTGCCAGCAGCTCCTATTCCGGGACAGGGGATGGCTACACCTTC	CASSSYSGTGDGYTF
TRBJ2-2	.	many	TRBV12-3/TRBV12-4	TGTGCCAGCAGTTTATGGGGGCTCGGGCCCGGGGAGCTGTTTTTT	CASSLWGLGPGELFF
TRBJ2-7	.	few	TRBV29-1	TGCAGCGTTGTTATACTAGGCGCTCCCTACGAGCAGTACTTC	CSVVILGAPYEQYF
TRBJ2-1	.	.	TRBV7-9	TGTGCCAGCAGCCCCCCGTGGGTAGCGAGCTCCTACAATGAGCAGTTCTTC	CASSPPWVASSYNEQFF
TRBJ2-1	.	many	TRBV24-1	TGTGCCACCAGTGATTTTCTGGGGGCACACAATGAGCAGTTCTTC	CATSDFLGAHNEQFF
TRBJ2-2	.	many	TRBV10-3	TGTGCCATTCCGCGACCCACCGGGGAGCTGTTTTTT	CAIPRPTGELFF
TRBJ2-1	.	many	TRBV28	TGTGCCAGCAGTTCTCCCTCCCCCCAGTTCTTC	CASSSPSPQFF
TRBJ2-5	TRBD1	.	TRBV9	TGTGCCAGCAGCGTAGGTCGGGACAGTTACCAAGAGACCCAGTACTTC	CASSVGRDSYQETQYF
TRBJ2-1	TRBD2	.	TRBV5-1	TGCGCCAGCAGCCTCCTGGGGAGCGGGAGGGGCAATGAGCAGTTCTTC	CASSLLGSGRGNEQFF
TRBJ2-3	TRBD2	few	TRBV3-1	TGTGCCAGCAGCCAAAAAACTAGCGGGGGCACAGATACGCAGTATTTT	CASSQKTSGGTDTQYF
TRBJ2-5	TRBD2	few	TRBV7-9	TGTGCCAGCAGCTTTGGGATAGCGGGGGAACAAGAGACCCAGTACTTC	CASSFGIAGEQETQYF
TRBJ2-7	TRBD1	.	TRBV30	TGTGCCTGGAGTGGTGGCAGGGGGTCTAATGAGCAGTACTTC	CAWSGGRGSNEQYF
TRBJ2-3	.	.	TRBV6-1	TGTGCCAGCAGCCTCGGACCGACTAACACAGATACGCAGTATTTT	CASSLGPTNTDTQYF
TRBJ1-2	.	few	TRBV5-1	TGCGCCAGCAGCTTGGTAGGGCAGACCAACTATGGCTACACCTTC	CASSLVGQTNYGYTF
TRBJ2-1	TRBD1	few	TRBV12-3/TRBV12-4	TGTGCCAGCAGTCCCCGGGACAGGACTTCCAATGAGCAGTTCTTC	CASSPRDRTSNEQFF
TRBJ2-7	TRBD1	few	TRBV7-9	TGTGCCAGCAGCCCACGAGGACAGGGGGCTTTAAGGCAGTACTTC	CASSPRGQGALRQYF
TRBJ2-1	TRBD1	.	TRBV6-5	TGTGCCAGCAGTTACTCGACAGGGAGTGCCTACAATGAGCAGTTCTTC	CASSYSTGSAYNEQFF
TRBJ2-5	.	many	TRBV9	TGTGCCAGCAGCGTAGGAACAGGGCATGGGGAGACCCAGTACTTC	CASSVGTGHGETQYF
TRBJ2-6	TRBD2	.	TRBV20-1	TGCAGTGCGCTAGCGGGAGCATCGGGGGCCAACGTCCTGACTTTC	CSALAGASGANVLTF